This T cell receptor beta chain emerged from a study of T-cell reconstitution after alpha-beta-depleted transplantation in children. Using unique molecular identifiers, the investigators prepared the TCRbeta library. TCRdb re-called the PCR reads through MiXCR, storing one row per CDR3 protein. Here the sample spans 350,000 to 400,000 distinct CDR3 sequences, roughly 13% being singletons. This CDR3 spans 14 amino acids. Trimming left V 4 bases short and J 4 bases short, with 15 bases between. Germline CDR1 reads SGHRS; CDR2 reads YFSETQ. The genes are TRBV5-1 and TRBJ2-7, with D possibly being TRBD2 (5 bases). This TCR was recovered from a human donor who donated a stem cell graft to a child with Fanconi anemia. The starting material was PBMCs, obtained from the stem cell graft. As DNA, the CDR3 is TGCGCCAGCAGCGTGTCGGGGATAGAGTACGAGCAGTACTTC. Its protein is CASSVSGIEYEQYF. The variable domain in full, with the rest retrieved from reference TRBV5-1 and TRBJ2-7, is KAGVTQTPRYLIKTRGQQVTLSCSPISGHRSVSWYQQTPGQGLQFLFEYFSETQRNKGNFPGRFSGRQFSNSRSEMNVSTLELGDSALYLCASSVSGIEYEQYFGPGTRLTVT.